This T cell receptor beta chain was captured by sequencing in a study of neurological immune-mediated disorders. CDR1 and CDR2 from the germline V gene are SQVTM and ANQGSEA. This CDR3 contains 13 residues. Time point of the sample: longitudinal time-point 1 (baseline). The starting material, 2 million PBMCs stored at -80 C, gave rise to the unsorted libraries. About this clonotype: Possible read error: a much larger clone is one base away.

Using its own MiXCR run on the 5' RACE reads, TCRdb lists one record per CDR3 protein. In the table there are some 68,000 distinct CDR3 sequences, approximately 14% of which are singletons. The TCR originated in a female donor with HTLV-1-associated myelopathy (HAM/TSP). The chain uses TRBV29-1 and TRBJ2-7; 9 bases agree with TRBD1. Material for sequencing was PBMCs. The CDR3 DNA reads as TGCAGCGGAACAGGGGGCTCCACCTACGAGCTGTACTTC. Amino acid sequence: CSGTGGSTYELYF.